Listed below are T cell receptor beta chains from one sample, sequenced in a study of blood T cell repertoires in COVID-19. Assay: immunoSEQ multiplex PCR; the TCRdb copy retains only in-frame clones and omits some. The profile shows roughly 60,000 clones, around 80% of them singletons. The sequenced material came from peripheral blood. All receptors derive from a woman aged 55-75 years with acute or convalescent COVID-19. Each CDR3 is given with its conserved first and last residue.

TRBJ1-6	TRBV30	CAWSFYGQGDSPLHF
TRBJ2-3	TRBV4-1	CASSQVEADTQYF
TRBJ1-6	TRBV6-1	CASSEMTLAARNSPLHF
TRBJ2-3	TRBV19	CASSIAASGASTDTQYF
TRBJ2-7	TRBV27	CASSLGGGPYEQYF
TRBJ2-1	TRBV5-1	CASSPTVAGGSYNEQFF
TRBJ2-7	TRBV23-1	CASPRGQGDEQYF
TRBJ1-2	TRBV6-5	CASSSRRGREGYTF
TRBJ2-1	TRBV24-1	CATSDFRTGINEQFF
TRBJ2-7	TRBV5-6	CASSSRGYEQYF
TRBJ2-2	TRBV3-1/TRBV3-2	CASSQDFRADFSLGTGELFF
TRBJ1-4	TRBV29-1	CSARTESNEKLFF
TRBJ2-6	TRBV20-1	CSASPHSGANVLTF
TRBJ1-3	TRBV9	CASSVDLPSTNAGQGSTAIYF
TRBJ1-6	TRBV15	CATSSGRHYNSPLHF
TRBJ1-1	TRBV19	CASRTGYTEAFF
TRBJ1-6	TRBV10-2	CASRSSYNSPLHF
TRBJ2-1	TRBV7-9	CASSGGGGATNEQFF
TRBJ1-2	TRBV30	CAWSPSYTENYGYTF
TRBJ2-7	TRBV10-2	CASLGTADEQYF
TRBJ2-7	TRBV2	CASSVTSGGFYEQYF
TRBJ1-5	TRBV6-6	CASSYGTGDQPQHF
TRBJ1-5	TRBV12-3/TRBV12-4	CASSAPGVQPQHF
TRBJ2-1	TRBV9	CASSPPEGSAYNEQFF
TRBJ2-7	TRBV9	CASSVLGGSSYEQYF
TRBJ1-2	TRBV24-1	CATSDGQGYGYTF
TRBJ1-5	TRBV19	CASSPPGSPQHF
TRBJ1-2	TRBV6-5	CASSYSRGEGYTF
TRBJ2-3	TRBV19	CASRAGDTQYF
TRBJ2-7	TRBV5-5	CASSFTREQYF
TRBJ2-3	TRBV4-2	CASSPQRVSDTQYF
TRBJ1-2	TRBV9	CASSVRGTGSEGYTF
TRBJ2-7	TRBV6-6	CASSKRGTGSHEQYF
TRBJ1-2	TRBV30	CAWSRTSGETDGYTF
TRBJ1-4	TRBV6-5	CATEGREEKLFF
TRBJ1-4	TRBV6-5	CASGDGTGALEKLFF
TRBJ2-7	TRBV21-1	CASSKARGRGMGTSGGRSYEQYF
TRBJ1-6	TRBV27	CASSLGRSYNSPLHF
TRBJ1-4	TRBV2	CASGSRGNEKLFF